The T cell receptor beta chain described here comes from a study of STAT3 mutations in large granular lymphocyte leukemia (dated by TCRdb to 2018 to 2020). Regarding the research as a whole: Roughly half of the T-LGLL patients who were sequenced longitudinally carried canonical activating STAT3 mutations. Each patient was sequenced at an average of roughly 3.7 time points, ranging from 2 to 8 samplings. Patients with T-cell large granular lymphocyte leukemia underwent serial deep sequencing of TCRbeta CDR3 and STAT3 to reconstruct clonal hierarchy and dynamics. From an initial cohort of some 190 LGL patients, eighteen representative T-LGLL cases were picked for longitudinal TCRbeta and STAT3 sequencing. A couple of patients with natural killer LGL leukemia were also sequenced longitudinally as controls within the study. One or more immunosuppressive therapy regimens were given to more than half of T-LGLL patients, and hematologic response was seen in about 40% of the treated patients.

Comment on this clone: What antigen it recognizes has not been identified. Base qualities are not provided; no much larger clone lies one nucleotide away.

The germline V gene provides CDR1 LGHNA and CDR2 YSLEER. Including cysteine and phenylalanine, the CDR3 has 13 amino acids. Only the CDR3 part of the read is kept: 39 bases, read in frame from the first base. V gives up 0 bases and J gives up 5 bases, and the segment between their germline ends measures 5 bases. An Illumina MiSeq was used to sequence the TCRbeta libraries, yielding an average of about 40,000 productive templates per sample. TCRbeta CDR3 libraries were generated with the immunoSEQ assay using multiplex PCR amplification. As for how the authors treated the data: Repertoire diversity was calculated as previously defined, and values close to 0 indicated extremely monoclonal samples. The table comes from immuneACCESS by way of TCRdb, which keeps in-frame sequences with V and J called. Part of the clones is missing from these tables; in studies checked, under half for an unresolved V gene and the rest for unknown reasons. V and J calls and clone size are given by that table; D and trimming were obtained from the DNA. The table for this sample lists approximately 4,300 clones; 62% of them were counted only once. The ten largest clones add up to roughly two fifths of the sample.

Points the paper makes about the study in general: At least one immunodominant TCRbeta clonotype was identified in every T-LGLL patient, and multiple immunodominant subclonotypes were identified in about half of the T-LGLL patients. Persisting codominant clonotypes in some patients meant a small but highly pathogenic clone may have been missed. In several patients, dominant TCR clone burden exceeded STAT3 mutant burden, suggesting STAT3 mutation arose secondarily within a pre-expanded clone. Variable intervals between samplings and differing treatment regimens complicated linking therapy response to changes in TCR clonal burden. Because no samples were available when a clone first appeared, clonal expansion had to be inferred from samplings taken at other points. In 6 of 18 patients, TCR clonotype switching occurred after therapy, and every newly emerging clone was STAT3 wild type.

The same DNA, extracted from blood mononuclear cells, served for both TCR sequencing and STAT3 sequencing. The V and J genes are TRBV4-3 and TRBJ1-5; the D gene remains uncertain. The sequencing sample was made of PBMCs. The receptor was derived from a human donor with T large granular lymphocyte leukemia. Some clones in this sample may be carry-over from other donors' samples. The encoded CDR3 is CASSQDRDQPQHF. In nucleotide form, the sequence is TGCGCCAGCAGCCAAGATAGAGATCAGCCCCAGCATTTT.